These 3 T cell receptor beta chains were all obtained from the same sample, sequenced in a study of shared clonotypes between healthy human individuals. Naive CD8 cells lacked CD45RO and underwent positive selection for CCR7, leaving out terminally differentiated effector memory CD45RA+ cells. TCRdb's table, derived via immunoSEQ multiplex PCR, lists solely in-frame clones and lacks some. In the table there are about 820,000 clones, over 90% of which are singletons. Specimen: naive CD8+ T cells sorted from blood. These receptor sequences come from a man in his thirties or forties in good health.

In nucleotides, the CDR3 is TGTGCCAGCAGGCCGGGACTAGCGGGTTACAATGAGCAGTTCTTC. This translates into CASRPGLAGYNEQFF. The chain combines TRBV6-5 with TRBJ2-1; 12 bases map to TRBD2. Looked up from germline, CDR1 is MNHEY and CDR2 is SVGAGI. The junction had 4 bases not matched to a gene; V was cut back by 6 bases and J by 4 bases. This CDR3 is 15 amino acids long.

The V gene is TRBV7-6, the J gene TRBJ2-2, with D possibly TRBD2 on 5 matching bases. V was clipped by 5 bases and J by 9 bases, with 25 bases between them. This CDR3 is built from 17 residues. CDR1 and CDR2 from the germline V gene are SGHVS and FNYEAQ. CDR3 protein: CASSVRGLGGEKRELFF. CDR3 bases: TGTGCCAGCAGCGTACGTGGTTTAGGAGGAGAGAAGAGGGAGCTGTTTTTT.

This sequence joins TRBV9 and TRBJ1-1; D perhaps matches TRBD1 (5 bases). Trimming removed 3 bases at V and 4 bases at J, with 10 bases between. Germline CDR1 reads SGDLS; CDR2 reads YYNGEE. The CDR3 runs 13 residues. In DNA form, the CDR3 reads TGTGCCAGCAGCGGCTGGAGGGGCACTGAAGCTTTCTTT. Translation: CASSGWRGTEAFF.